This T cell receptor beta chain was observed in a study of cytomegalovirus exposure and HLA in healthy donors (dated by TCRdb to about 2017). About the study as a whole: An earlier analysis of several hundred of the donors reported 250 to 300 Gb of sequence data and 100 million to 140 million unique TCR beta sequences from 190 million or so T cells. Roughly 310 gigabases of sequencing data and tens of millions of unique TCR sequences were included in an early release covering several hundred HLA-typed donors. Of the roughly 400 genotyped donors, 81% were placed in the genetic ancestry cluster associated with self-reported Caucasian donors. The aim of the study was to test whether cataloging public T cell receptors could identify signatures of past pathogen exposure. The study used immunosequencing to profile the T cell repertoires of approximately 630 subjects and linked those repertoires to cytomegalovirus serostatus. Along with the approximately 650-subject first cohort, a separate validation cohort of over 90 different subjects was used. High-throughput TCR immunosequencing, statistical association of individual TCRs with disease status, and machine learning were combined to predict cytomegalovirus infection status. To study patterns of TCR occurrence, a later analysis re-analyzed previously published TCR beta repertoires from 500 to 850 donors and added high-resolution HLA genotyping. The later analysis used no new phenotypic data to find candidate immune exposures, relying instead on TCR beta sequences and their occurrence across donors. To decide whether each TCR beta V gene segment behaved as functional or pseudogenic, an earlier analysis of approximately 620 of the donors relied on high-throughput TCR beta sequencing. Alongside the repertoire data, information on donor age, sex, ethnicity and CMV serostatus was compiled. A later genetic analysis took genome-wide SNP genotypes for about 65% of the 666 donors and used that subset as a discovery cohort. Every discovery cohort repertoire had been produced on one sequencing platform. Both class I and class II loci were covered by HLA typing, at four-digit resolution. The number of typed donors differed by locus: about 620-630 for A, B, C, DRB1 and DQB1; approximately 520 for DQA1; about 600 for DPA1; and some 470 for DPB1. About five DR-DQ haplotypes were treated as single units for association and clustering because of strong linkage in the cohort. Among some 410 genotyped donors of the cohort, an average of around 220,000 unique TCR beta nucleotide sequences was sequenced per donor, of which about 20% were non-productive.

The cohort was made up of about 670 healthy bone marrow donors. At the time of sampling, every cohort member was nominally healthy, though immune exposures that went unrecorded were likely present. The donor was CMV seronegative and was included in the group of a few hundred seronegative cohort members. Every donor gave a peripheral blood sample, and the peripheral blood mononuclear cells from that sample were used for TCR beta sequencing. Genomic DNA extraction from the blood cell samples was performed with the Qiagen DNeasy Blood Extraction Kit. Receptors were amplified or captured by the immunoSEQ multiplex PCR assay. For the multiplex PCR, a mixture combining 60 forward primers for TCR Vbeta segments and 13 reverse primers for TCR Jbeta segments was used. The CDR3 region of rearranged TCR beta genes was amplified from genomic DNA with a multiplex PCR assay. Amplified TCR beta libraries were sequenced as 87-base-pair reads on the Illumina HiSeq System. On the authors' methods: A later analysis counted around 72 million unique TCR beta chains across the roughly 700 repertoires, and some 11 million of these chains were shared by at least two donors. To remove PCR and sequencing errors, raw reads were error-corrected and collapsed into unique sequences using a nearest-neighbor algorithm that merged closely related sequences. V, D and J gene segments were assigned by aligning CDR3 sequences to IMGT reference sequences. Each retained sequence needed at least a six-nucleotide match to both a V gene segment and a J gene segment. Rearrangements were called productive when the CDR3 lacked stop codons and stayed in frame with V and J; all others were non-productive. CDR3 was defined according to IMGT convention as the region running from the second conserved V-encoded cysteine to the conserved J-encoded phenylalanine. Sequences without an unambiguous match to a single V gene segment were excluded from the earlier analysis of 450 to 650 of the donors. An earlier analysis of almost 600 of the donors classified V segments as functional when productive rearrangements were above 56.7% and as segregating when the standard deviation between donors was above 5%. To diagnose cytomegalovirus status from the catalog of TCR beta chain sequences, a statistical classification framework was built. V and J gene assignment, in a later analysis, came from comparing TCR nucleotide sequences with IMGT/GENE-DB human TR gene sequences. Using the TCRdist pipeline, a later analysis assigned CDR3 sequences along with most-parsimonious VDJ recombination scenarios. In a later analysis, each TCR beta chain was defined by its CDR3 amino acid sequence together with its V-gene family, and reads without a unique V-gene family were excluded. A later analysis removed nearly 600 highly shared, low-generation-probability nucleotide sequences to deal with suspected cross-contamination and a sequencing artifact. In a later analysis, a clonal expansion index for each public chain was calculated from normalized within-repertoire ranks of inferred template counts. Generation probabilities in a later analysis came from a VDJ recombination model fitted to out-of-frame rearrangements, and those results were checked against IGoR. In a later analysis, TCR-TCR, TCR-HLA and TCR-CMV co-occurrence was scored with hypergeometric tests, and a repertoire-size bias correction was applied to TCR pairs. To estimate false discovery rates, a later analysis permuted the HLA or CMV assignments 20 times. In a later analysis, co-occurring TCRs were grouped with DBSCAN, and TCRdist sequence similarity was added when clustering was performed within HLA-allele-positive subsets. For co-occurrence clustering, repertoires with fewer than 30,000 or more than 120,000 public chains were excluded, along with 4 to 6 repertoires with anomalous nucleotide sharing. TCRdb mirrors the immuneACCESS table, restricted to in-frame sequences. Some clones are absent from its copies; in checked studies, under half trace to an unresolved V gene, and the reason for the others is unknown. Clone size and V and J calls were adopted from that table, with D and trimming inferred from the DNA. For this sample, the table gives approximately 150,000 clones. Jointly, the top ten make up about 1.7% of the sample.

Worth noting for this clone: No cognate antigen has been identified for it. Different DNA sequences within this sample yield the same CDR3.

The CDR3 sequence holds 18 residues, the cysteine and phenylalanine included. Of all the DNA, just the CDR3 is kept, 54 bases in frame from base 1. The germline V gene provides CDR1 LGHNA and CDR2 YNFKEQ. Relative to germline, V is 0 bases shorter and J is 14 bases shorter, with 28 bases between their ends. Overall study results and their limits: An association between a missense DCLRE1C variant and V-gene and J-gene trimming of TCR beta chains was found in a later genetic analysis and replicated in an independent cohort. It was suggested by the authors that the approach could potentially be generalized to other disease states and immunological phenotypes. According to a later analysis, parvovirus B19, influenza, CMV and Epstein-Barr virus appeared linked to several top co-occurrence clusters. Because counts were too low, roughly 16 rarely observed V segments, including chromosome 9 orphons, were excluded from the earlier analysis of 587 of the donors. In a later genetic analysis, fewer N-insertions in productive TCRs were reported among donors in an Asian-associated ancestry cluster than the roughly 640-donor mean. A later analysis found that most CMV-associated TCR beta chains appeared HLA-restricted, with HLA associations seemingly driven largely by CMV exposure. A cluster of highly shared sequence variants was judged likely to be a technical artifact of the sequencing pipeline. For the cohort, immune exposure information was limited to CMV serostatus. When HLA alleles, especially DR and DQ, strongly co-occurred, TCR associations were difficult to assign to individual alleles. Correlated functional status among segregating V segments might reflect linkage disequilibrium, but an unknown experimental factor could not be ruled out. In a later analysis, some 18,000 TCR beta sequences were associated with specific HLA alleles at a false discovery rate of 0.05. Cytomegalovirus status was reported to be diagnosed by the classifier with high specificity and sensitivity in both the original and validation cohorts. Sequencing depth was assumed to be roughly uniform across donors in the presence/absence analyses, though that assumption may not hold. A further reported finding was that TCR beta sequences accurately predicted the HLA-A and HLA-B alleles for most subjects in the first cohort. In a later analysis, TCR association rates were found to vary across HLA loci, with the most associated TCRs seen for DRB1 alleles and the fewest for HLA-C alleles. Most TCR sequences were observed very rarely across donors, whereas some public TCRs were present in many individuals. The 87-base-pair reads could not distinguish some IMGT-functional V segments, including TRBV6-2 and TRBV6-3, so those segments were excluded. Because some donors lacked HLA typing at each locus, the association tests relied only on the typed subset. Broadly in line with IMGT annotations, most TCR beta V segments showed up in productive rearrangements about 87% or about 30% of the time in an earlier analysis of approximately 640 of the donors. A few of the identified cytomegalovirus-associated TCR beta chains were confirmed in vitro to be specific for cytomegalovirus antigens. A later analysis found that HLA-associated TCR beta chains were more clonally expanded and had lower generation probabilities than equally common non-associated chains. Only TCR beta chains were sequenced in this cohort, and the absence of alpha or paired-chain data limited detectable features. The study listed 164 TCR beta chains as associated with cytomegalovirus.

The sequence came from a woman aged 45-60 years in good health and CMV-seronegative. Sample: PBMCs. The chain couples TRBV4-2 to TRBJ1-4; the D region possibly corresponds to TRBD1 (5 bases align). CDR3 sequence: CASSQDSLAPGRGFALFF. The DNA reads TGTGCCAGCAGCCAAGATTCCCTGGCGCCAGGGCGGGGGTTCGCGCTGTTTTTT.